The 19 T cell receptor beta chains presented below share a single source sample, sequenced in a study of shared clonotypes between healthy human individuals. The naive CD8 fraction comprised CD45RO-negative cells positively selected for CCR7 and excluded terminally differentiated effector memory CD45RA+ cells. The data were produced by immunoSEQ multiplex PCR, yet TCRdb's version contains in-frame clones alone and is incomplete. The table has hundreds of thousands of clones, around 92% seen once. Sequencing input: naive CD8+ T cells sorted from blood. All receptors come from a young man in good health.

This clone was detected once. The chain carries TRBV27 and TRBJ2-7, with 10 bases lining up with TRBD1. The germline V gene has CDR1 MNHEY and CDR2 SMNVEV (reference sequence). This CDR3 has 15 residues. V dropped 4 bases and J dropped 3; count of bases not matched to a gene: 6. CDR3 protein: CASSSGQGLRYEQYF. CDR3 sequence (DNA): TGTGCCAGCAGTTCGGGACAGGGGTTGCGCTACGAGCAGTACTTC.

CDR3 amino acids: CASSSTPTRLAGASYEQYF. The CDR3, as DNA: TGTGCCAGCAGCTCCACCCCGACAAGACTAGCGGGAGCCTCCTACGAGCAGTACTTC. This sequence joins TRBV7-9 and TRBJ2-7, with TRBD2 identical over 12 bases. Germline V lookup: CDR1 SEHNR, CDR2 FQNEAQ (reference sequence). Trimming removed 4 bases from V and 0 bases from J; junction bases left unmatched: 13. The CDR3 extends over 19 amino acids. The full variable domain, its missing parts supplied by reference TRBV7-9 and TRBJ2-7, is DTGVSQNPRHKITKRGQNVTFRCDPISEHNRLYWYRQTLGQGPEFLTYFQNEAQLEKSRLLSDRFSAERPKGSFSTLEIQRTEQGDSAMYLCASSSTPTRLAGASYEQYFGPGTRLTVT.

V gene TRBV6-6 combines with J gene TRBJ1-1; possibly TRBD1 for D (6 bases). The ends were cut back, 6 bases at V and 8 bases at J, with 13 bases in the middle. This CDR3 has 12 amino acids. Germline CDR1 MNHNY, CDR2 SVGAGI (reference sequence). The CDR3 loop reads CASSLQGSEAFF. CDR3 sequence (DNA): TGTGCCAGCAGCCTCCAGGGGTCGGAAGCTTTCTTT.

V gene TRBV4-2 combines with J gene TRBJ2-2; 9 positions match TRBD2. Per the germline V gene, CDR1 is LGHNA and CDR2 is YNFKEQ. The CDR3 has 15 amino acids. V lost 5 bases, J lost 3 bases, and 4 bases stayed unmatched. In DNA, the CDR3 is TGTGCCAGCAGCGAGACTAGCGGAGACACCGGGGAGCTGTTTTTT. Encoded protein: CASSETSGDTGELFF.

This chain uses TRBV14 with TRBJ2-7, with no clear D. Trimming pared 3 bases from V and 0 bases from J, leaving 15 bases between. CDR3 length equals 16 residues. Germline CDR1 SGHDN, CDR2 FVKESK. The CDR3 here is CASSQSSRVFSYEQYF. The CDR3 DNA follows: TGTGCCAGCAGCCAGTCGTCCCGGGTGTTCTCCTACGAGCAGTACTTC.

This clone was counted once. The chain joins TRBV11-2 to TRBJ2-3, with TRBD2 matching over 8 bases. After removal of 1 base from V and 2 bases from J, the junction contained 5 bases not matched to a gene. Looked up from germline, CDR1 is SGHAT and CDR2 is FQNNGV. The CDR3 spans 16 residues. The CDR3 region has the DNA TGTGCCAGCAGCTTAGTAGTAGCGGGGCACACAGATACGCAGTATTTT. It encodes CASSLVVAGHTDTQYF.

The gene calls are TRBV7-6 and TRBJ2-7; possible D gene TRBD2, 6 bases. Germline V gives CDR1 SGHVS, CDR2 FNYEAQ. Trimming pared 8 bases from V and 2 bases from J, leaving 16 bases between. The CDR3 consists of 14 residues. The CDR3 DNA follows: TGTGCCAGCGGAGGGCCGGACGAAGCCTACGAGCAGTACTTC. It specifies CASGGPDEAYEQYF.

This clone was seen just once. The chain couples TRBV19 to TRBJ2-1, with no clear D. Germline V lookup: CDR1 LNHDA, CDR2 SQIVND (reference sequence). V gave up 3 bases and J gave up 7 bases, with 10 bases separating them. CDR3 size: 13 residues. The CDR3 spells CASSIRSANEQFF. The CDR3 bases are TGTGCCAGTAGTATTCGTTCCGCGAATGAGCAGTTCTTC.

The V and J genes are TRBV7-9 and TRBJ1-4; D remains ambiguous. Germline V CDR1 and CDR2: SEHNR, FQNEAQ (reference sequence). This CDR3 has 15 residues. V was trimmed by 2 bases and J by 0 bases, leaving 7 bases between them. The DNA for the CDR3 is TGTGCCAGCAGCTTAAGAACAGCAACTAATGAAAAACTGTTTTTT. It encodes CASSLRTATNEKLFF.

The CDR3 spells CASSLARWAGEGTGELFF. The CDR3 DNA reads TGCGCCAGCAGCTTGGCCCGGTGGGCGGGAGAGGGCACCGGGGAGCTGTTTTTT. The chain combines TRBV5-1 with TRBJ2-2, with TRBD2 matching 7 bases. V dropped 0 bases and J dropped 4; count of bases not matched to a gene: 12. The CDR3 extends over 18 amino acids. Germline-derived CDR1 and CDR2 are SGHRS and YFSETQ.

CDR3 in amino acids: CASSQEVIAPYEQYF. For the CDR3, the DNA is TGCGCCAGCAGCCAAGAAGTCATAGCCCCCTACGAGCAGTACTTC. The V and J genes are TRBV4-1 and TRBJ2-7; D call uncertain. Germline CDR1 is MGHRA and CDR2 is YSYEKL. Trimming took off 0 bases at V and 2 bases at J, with 11 bases between the two ends. The CDR3 is 15 residues long.

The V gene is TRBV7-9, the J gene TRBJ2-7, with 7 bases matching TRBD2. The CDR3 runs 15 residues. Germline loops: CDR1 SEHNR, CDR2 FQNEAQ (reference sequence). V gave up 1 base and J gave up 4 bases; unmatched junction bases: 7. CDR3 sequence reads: CASSLVSLAGYEQYF. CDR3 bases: TGTGCCAGCAGCTTAGTCTCCTTAGCGGGTTACGAGCAGTACTTC.

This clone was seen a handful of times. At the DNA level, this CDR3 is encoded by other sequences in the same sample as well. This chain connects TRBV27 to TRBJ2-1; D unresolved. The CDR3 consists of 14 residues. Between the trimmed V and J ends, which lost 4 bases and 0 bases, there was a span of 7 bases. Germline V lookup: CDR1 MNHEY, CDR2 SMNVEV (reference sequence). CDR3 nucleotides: TGTGCCAGCAGTTCTGTCAGCTCCTACAATGAGCAGTTCTTC. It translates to CASSSVSSYNEQFF.

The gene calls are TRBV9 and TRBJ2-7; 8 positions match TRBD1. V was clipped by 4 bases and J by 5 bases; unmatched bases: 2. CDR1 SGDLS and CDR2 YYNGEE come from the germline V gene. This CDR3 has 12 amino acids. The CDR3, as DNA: TGTGCCAGCAGCCCAGGGGGCAACGAGCAGTACTTC. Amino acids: CASSPGGNEQYF.

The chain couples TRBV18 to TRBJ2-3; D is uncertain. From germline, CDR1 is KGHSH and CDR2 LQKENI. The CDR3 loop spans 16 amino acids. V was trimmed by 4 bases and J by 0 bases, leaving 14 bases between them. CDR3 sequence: CASSLRTLTSTDTQYF. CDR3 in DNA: TGTGCCAGCTCACTGAGGACGTTGACTAGCACAGATACGCAGTATTTT.

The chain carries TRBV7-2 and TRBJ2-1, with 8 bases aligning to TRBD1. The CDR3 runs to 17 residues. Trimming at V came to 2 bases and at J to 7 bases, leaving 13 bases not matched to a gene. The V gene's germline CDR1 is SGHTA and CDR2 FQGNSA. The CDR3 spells CASSLIFSGGIYNEQFF. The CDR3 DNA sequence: TGTGCCAGCAGCTTAATCTTTTCAGGGGGCATTTATAATGAGCAGTTCTTC.

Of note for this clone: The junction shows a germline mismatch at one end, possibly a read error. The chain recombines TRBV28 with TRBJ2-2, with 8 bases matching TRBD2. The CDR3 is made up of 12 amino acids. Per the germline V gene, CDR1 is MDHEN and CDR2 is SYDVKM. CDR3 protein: CASSGAGRELFF. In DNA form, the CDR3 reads TGTGCCAGCAGTGGGGCCGGGAGGGAACTGTTTTTT. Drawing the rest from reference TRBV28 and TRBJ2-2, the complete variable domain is DVKVTQSSRYLVKRTGEKVFLECVQDMDHENMFWYRQDPGLGLRLIYFSYDVKMKEKGDIPEGYSVSREKKERFSLILESASTNQTSMYLCASSGAGRELFFGEGSRLTVL.

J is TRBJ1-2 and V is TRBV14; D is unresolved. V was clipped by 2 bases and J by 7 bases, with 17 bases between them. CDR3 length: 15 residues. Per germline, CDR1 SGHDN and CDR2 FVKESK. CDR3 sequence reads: CASSQMKDPMFGYTF. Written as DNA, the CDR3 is TGTGCCAGCAGCCAAATGAAGGACCCTATGTTTGGCTACACCTTC.

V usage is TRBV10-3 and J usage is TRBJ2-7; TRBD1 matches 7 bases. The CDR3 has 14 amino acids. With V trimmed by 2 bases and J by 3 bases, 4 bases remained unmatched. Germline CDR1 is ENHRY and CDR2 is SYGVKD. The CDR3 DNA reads TGTGCCATCAGTGAGGGCAGGGGGTTCTACGAGCAGTACTTC. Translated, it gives CAISEGRGFYEQYF.